The 13 T cell receptor beta chains below come from one sample, sequenced in a study of T cell repertoires in cytomegalovirus infection. MiXCR, run by TCRdb on the reads, gives a single entry per CDR3 protein. The sample consists of approximately 180,000 distinct CDR3 sequences, 8.5% to 10% of them appearing once. What was sequenced was PBMCs. These TCRs come from a human donor in good health (CMV status not recorded). Some clones in this sample may be carry-over from other donors' samples.

The table lists this clonotype with a few counts. The chain couples TRBV5-1 to TRBJ2-6; 9 positions match TRBD2. The V gene end was trimmed by 6 bases and the J gene end by 0 bases; junction bases not matched to a gene: 4. The CDR3 is 16 residues long. Germline V CDR1 and CDR2: SGHRS, YFSETQ. This CDR3 reads CASTRGGHSGANVLTF. CDR3 coding DNA: TGCGCCAGCACGCGGGGGGGGCACTCTGGGGCCAACGTCCTGACTTTC.

The table lists this clonotype with many counts. The chain recombines TRBV28 with TRBJ2-4; maybe TRBD2 (6 bases). Germline lookup yields CDR1 MDHEN and CDR2 SYDVKM. The CDR3 is 14 amino acids. V lost 2 bases and J 3 bases, leaving 8 bases between the germline ends. CDR3 in DNA: TGTGCCAGCAGTTTAACGGGAGTCAAAAACATTCAGTACTTC. Translating it yields CASSLTGVKNIQYF.

The V gene is TRBV29-1, the J gene TRBJ1-4; 7 bases match TRBD1. The junction had 2 bases not matched to a gene; V was cut back by 0 bases and J by 7 bases. CDR1 is SQVTM, CDR2 ANQGSEA, per germline. The CDR3 length is 13 residues. The CDR3 sequence: CSVEDHRGEKLFF. CDR3 coding DNA: TGCAGCGTTGAAGATCACAGGGGTGAAAAACTGTTTTTT.

About this clonotype: A much larger clone sits a single nucleotide away, making a read error possible. The CDR3 DNA follows: TGCGCCAGCAGCCAAGCCTCCCCAGGGGAGGTGGGCACAGATACGCCGTATTTT. Its protein is CASSQASPGEVGTDTPYF. The chain is built from TRBV4-3 and TRBJ2-3; either TRBD1 or TRBD2 may supply D (6 bases each). This CDR3 has 18 residues. In germline, CDR1 is LGHNA, CDR2 YSLEER.

The chain carries TRBV28 and TRBJ1-1; D call uncertain. Trimming removed 1 base at V and 1 base at J, with 13 bases between. Germline assignment: CDR1 MDHEN and CDR2 SYDVKM. CDR3 length: 16 amino acids. CDR3: CASSLSGAEGNTEAFF. The DNA for the CDR3 is TGTGCCAGCAGTTTATCCGGAGCGGAGGGGAACACTGAAGCTTTCTTT. The full variable domain, its missing parts supplied by reference TRBV28 and TRBJ1-1, is DVKVTQSSRYLVKRTGEKVFLECVQDMDHENMFWYRQDPGLGLRLIYFSYDVKMKEKGDIPEGYSVSREKKERFSLILESASTNQTSMYLCASSLSGAEGNTEAFFGQGTRLTVV.

This clonotype was found many times. The rearrangement joins TRBV7-2 to TRBJ2-7; 8 nucleotides match TRBD2. Losses at the gene ends were 5 bases for V and 9 bases for J; bases not matched to a gene: 9. Germline V gives CDR1 SGHTA, CDR2 FQGNSA. CDR3 length: 13 amino acids. The CDR3 spells CASSHGTSRVQYF. The CDR3 coding sequence is TGTGCCAGCAGCCATGGGACTAGTCGGGTGCAGTACTTC.

This clonotype occurred many times. The gene calls are TRBV7-8 and TRBJ1-6; D is perhaps TRBD1 (6 bases). CDR3 size: 15 residues. With 3 bases removed from V and 11 bases from J, the gap between germline ends came to 17 bases. CDR1 is SGHVS, CDR2 FQNEAQ, per germline. The CDR3 nucleotides are TGTGCCAGCAGCTTTTTCACAGGGAAGAACACACCCCTCCACTTT. Residues: CASSFFTGKNTPLHF.

In this sample, this clonotype turned up many times. The V call is TRBV28, the J call TRBJ2-7; D call uncertain. CDR1 MDHEN and CDR2 SYDVKM come from the germline V gene. This CDR3 has 12 amino acids. Trimming removed 6 bases from V and 3 bases from J, with 9 bases in between. CDR3 region: CASSRWIYEQYF. The DNA of the CDR3 is TGTGCCAGCAGCCGGTGGATCTACGAGCAGTACTTC.

This clonotype has only a few counts. The chain employs TRBV4-1 and TRBJ1-5; no definite D call. Deletions cut 1 base from V and 3 bases from J, with 7 bases between. The germline gives CDR1 MGHRA, CDR2 YSYEKL. This CDR3 spans 14 amino acids. The CDR3 nucleotides read TGCGCCAGCAGCCAAGGTACGGTCAATCAGCCCCAGCATTTT. Amino acids: CASSQGTVNQPQHF.

The genes are TRBV29-1 and TRBJ1-2; D gene uncertain. V gave up 8 bases and J gave up 7 bases, with 8 bases separating them. CDR3 length: 9 amino acids. Germline-derived CDR1 and CDR2 are SQVTM and ANQGSEA. The CDR3 reads CSTMSGYTF. The CDR3, as DNA: TGCAGCACGATGAGTGGCTACACCTTC.

This clonotype was detected only a few times. The J gene is TRBJ2-7, the V gene TRBV12-3 or TRBV12-4; 8 bases match TRBD1. This CDR3 is built from 15 residues. Germline trimming cut 8 bases from V and 2 bases from J; bases unmatched to any gene: 11. The DNA of the CDR3 is TGTGCCAGCGGATCCGGGACAGGTAGCCCCTACGAGCAGTACTTC. As protein: CASGSGTGSPYEQYF.

This clonotype was seen a handful of times. The chain links TRBV5-1 to TRBJ2-7; possible D gene TRBD2, 6 bases. Germline values: CDR1 SGHRS, CDR2 YFSETQ. The CDR3 is 15 amino acids. V lost 6 bases, J lost 5 bases, and 21 bases lay in between. CDR3 amino acids: CASTMRGGAWDEQYF. The DNA of the CDR3 is TGCGCCAGCACCATGCGTGGAGGGGCCTGGGACGAGCAGTACTTC.

This chain links TRBV7-9 with TRBJ1-6; TRBD1 agrees at 9 bases. Germline V lookup: CDR1 SEHNR, CDR2 FQNEAQ (reference sequence). The CDR3 length is 13 residues. After removal of 11 bases from V and 10 bases from J, the junction contained 9 bases not matched to a gene. As DNA, the CDR3 is TGTGCCGCCGGGGAGACAGGGGGATCACCCCTCCACTTT. It yields the protein CAAGETGGSPLHF.